Shown below are 16 T cell receptor beta chains from a single sample sequenced in a study of shared clonotypes between healthy human individuals. TCRdb's copy holds only in-frame clones and misses some; the assay was immunoSEQ multiplex PCR. The table records some 2,000,000 clones, 85% to 95% of them present only once. Sequencing was carried out using naive CD4+ T cells sorted from blood. The subset was: CD45RA+ positively selected. The receptors stem from a man aged 18-30 years in good health.

The chain links TRBV2 to TRBJ1-2; 7 nucleotides match TRBD1. From germline, CDR1 is SNHLY and CDR2 FYNNEI. The V gene end was trimmed by 6 bases and the J gene end by 5 bases; junction bases not matched to a gene: 6. The CDR3 spans 13 residues. The CDR3 nucleotides are TGTGCCAGCAGCCGGGACAGAGAGTATGGCTACACCTTC. Its translation is CASSRDREYGYTF.

The chain employs TRBV7-9 and TRBJ1-5; D is unclear. V lost 5 bases and J 5 bases, leaving 19 bases between the germline ends. The germline V gene encodes CDR1 SEHNR and CDR2 FQNEAQ (reference sequence). This CDR3 has 16 residues. The CDR3 region has the DNA TGTGCCAGCAGCCCTGCCGAGGGCAGCCCTTATCAGCCCCAGCATTTT. Amino acids: CASSPAEGSPYQPQHF.

V usage is TRBV7-2 and J usage is TRBJ1-6; D may be TRBD1 (5 bases). Germline V gives CDR1 SGHTA, CDR2 FQGNSA. V shed 5 bases and J shed 9 bases, with 8 bases lying between them. CDR3 size: 12 residues. The CDR3 region is CASSGGASPLHF. The CDR3 DNA reads TGTGCCAGCAGCGGGGGTGCTTCACCCCTCCACTTT. The full variable domain, its missing parts supplied by reference TRBV7-2 and TRBJ1-6, is GAGVSQSPSNKVTEKGKDVELRCDPISGHTALYWYRQSLGQGLEFLIYFQGNSAPDKSGLPSDRFSAERTGGSVSTLTIQRTQQEDSAVYLCASSGGASPLHFGNGTRLTVT.

This chain uses TRBV5-1 with TRBJ2-2; 10 bases are shared with TRBD1. The V gene end was trimmed by 4 bases and the J gene end by 0 bases; junction bases not matched to a gene: 3. This CDR3 comprises 16 residues. Germline CDR1 reads SGHRS; CDR2 reads YFSETQ. As DNA, the CDR3 is TGCGCCAGCAGCGGGGACAGGGGCGCGAACACCGGGGAGCTGTTTTTT. Protein: CASSGDRGANTGELFF.

Turning to this clone: Other DNA sequences in the same sample also yield this CDR3. This chain connects TRBV6-5 to TRBJ1-5, with D hard to call. This CDR3 is built from 13 residues. Trimming removed 2 bases from V and 3 bases from J, with 5 bases in between. Germline CDR1 reads MNHEY; CDR2 reads SVGAGI. CDR3 DNA sequence: TGTGCCAGCAGTTACGGTGCCAATCAGCCCCAGCATTTT. It codes for CASSYGANQPQHF.

V usage is TRBV29-1 and J usage is TRBJ1-1, with unresolved D. The length of the CDR3 is 11 residues. The germline CDR1 and CDR2 sequences are SQVTM and ANQGSEA. The germline V and J ends were trimmed by 6 bases and 5 bases, with 10 bases remaining between them. The CDR3 nucleotides are TGCAGCGTCGACATCGGGACTGAAGCTTTCTTT. Translated: CSVDIGTEAFF.

This clone is a singleton in its sample. This rearrangement joins TRBV7-8 to TRBJ2-1, with 7 bases matching TRBD2. The germline CDR1 and CDR2 sequences are SGHVS and FQNEAQ. V lost 5 bases and J lost 8; bases outside the gene matches: 18. The CDR3 is 17 residues long. The CDR3 coding sequence is TGTGCCAGCAGCGTTGTCCAACTAGCGCCCGAGAGGTATGAGCAGTTCTTC. It translates to CASSVVQLAPERYEQFF.

This clone has only a few counts. The chain couples TRBV30 to TRBJ1-6; D remains unclear. Germline loops: CDR1 GTSNPN, CDR2 SVGIG (reference sequence). V was pared by 1 base and J by 3 bases, with 13 bases between. The CDR3 extends over 16 amino acids. CDR3 amino acids: CAWSDPYKLYNSPLHF. The CDR3 region has the DNA TGTGCCTGGAGTGACCCATACAAACTCTATAATTCACCCCTCCACTTT.

This clone was recorded only once. The chain employs TRBV10-3 and TRBJ2-1, with a tentative D call TRBD2 (6 bases). V was clipped by 6 bases and J by 5 bases, with 20 bases between them. Per the germline V gene, CDR1 is ENHRY and CDR2 is SYGVKD. The CDR3 contains 16 residues. CDR3 nucleotides: TGTGCCATCAGCCGGGACTTGGCGCCACGAAACAATGAGCAGTTCTTC. This gives the protein CAISRDLAPRNNEQFF.

The V call is TRBV5-1, the J call TRBJ2-3; D possibly corresponds to TRBD2 (6 bases). The CDR3 length is 16 residues. In germline, CDR1 is SGHRS, CDR2 YFSETQ. The V gene lost 4 bases and the J gene lost 1 base, with 16 bases spanning the gap. The DNA of the CDR3 is TGCGCCAGCAGCCCGATTCGCCGGAGGGGCACAGATACGCAGTATTTT. It is translated as CASSPIRRRGTDTQYF. The whole variable domain, remainder taken from reference TRBV5-1 and TRBJ2-3, is KAGVTQTPRYLIKTRGQQVTLSCSPISGHRSVSWYQQTPGQGLQFLFEYFSETQRNKGNFPGRFSGRQFSNSRSEMNVSTLELGDSALYLCASSPIRRRGTDTQYFGPGTRLTVL.

The V and J genes are TRBV18 and TRBJ1-6, with D possibly being TRBD1 (6 bases). The length of the CDR3 is 13 residues. The germline V and J ends were trimmed by 2 bases and 14 bases, with 13 bases remaining between them. Germline lookup yields CDR1 KGHSH and CDR2 LQKENI. DNA of the CDR3: TGTGCCAGCTCACCAGCGCGGGGGGCGGCCCTCCACTTT. Its translation: CASSPARGAALHF. Supplemented by reference TRBV18 and TRBJ1-6, the full variable domain reads NAGVMQNPRHLVRRRGQEARLRCSPMKGHSHVYWYRQLPEEGLKFMVYLQKENIIDESGMPKERFSAEFPKEGPSILRIQQVVRGDSAAYFCASSPARGAALHFGNGTRLTVT.

The CDR3 here is CASSLRSGGASSYEQYF. CDR3 nucleotides: TGTGCCAGCAGCTTACGTAGCGGGGGTGCAAGCTCCTACGAGCAGTACTTC. The chain recombines TRBV5-8 with TRBJ2-7; 9 bases agree with TRBD2. The CDR3 length is 17 residues. Germline trimming cut 2 bases from V and 0 bases from J; bases unmatched to any gene: 9. Germline values: CDR1 SGHTS, CDR2 YDEGEE.

The chain recombines TRBV10-3 with TRBJ1-6; no definite D call. The germline gives CDR1 ENHRY, CDR2 SYGVKD. The CDR3 sequence is 15 residues long. The V end was cut by 0 bases, the J end by 5 bases, with 8 bases between. This CDR3 reads CAISESATDNSPLHF. The DNA for the CDR3 is TGTGCCATCAGTGAGTCGGCCACCGATAATTCACCCCTCCACTTT.

The chain couples TRBV10-1 to TRBJ1-4; 7 bases line up with TRBD1. Germline lookup yields CDR1 WNHNN and CDR2 SYGVQD (reference sequence). V lost 5 bases, J lost 7 bases, and 7 bases stayed unmatched. CDR3 length: 14 residues. CDR3 sequence reads: CASSTGTVGEKLFF. CDR3 sequence (DNA): TGCGCCAGCAGTACCGGGACAGTGGGTGAAAAACTGTTTTTT.

As regards this clone: The same CDR3 is also encoded by other DNA sequences in this sample. V usage is TRBV7-9 and J usage is TRBJ2-2; D is perhaps TRBD1 or TRBD2 (5 bases each). V lost 1 base and J 6 bases, leaving 9 bases between the germline ends. The CDR3 contains 14 residues. CDR1 is SEHNR and CDR2 is FQNEAQ in the germline V gene (reference sequence). CDR3 sequence: CASSLGGSPGELFF. CDR3 sequence (DNA): TGTGCCAGCAGCTTAGGGGGGAGCCCCGGGGAGCTGTTTTTT.

The chain joins TRBV19 to TRBJ1-2; the D is unclear. Trimming left V 7 bases short and J 3 bases short, with 18 bases between. Per the germline V gene, CDR1 is LNHDA and CDR2 is SQIVND (reference sequence). The CDR3 consists of 15 residues. This CDR3 reads CASNPLEVGHYGYTF. The CDR3 nucleotides read TGTGCCAGTAACCCCCTGGAGGTAGGCCACTATGGCTACACCTTC.